The 20 T cell receptor beta chains in this list originate from one sample, sequenced in a study of technical replicates of blood from a handful of donors. The data were produced by immunoSEQ multiplex PCR, yet TCRdb's version contains in-frame clones alone and is incomplete. The table shows roughly 80,000 clones, with about 95% occurring only once. Sample: T cells isolated from PBMCs. These receptors were taken from a human donor in good health.

The chain carries TRBV30 and TRBJ2-7, with D maybe TRBD2 (5 bases). The CDR3 is 14 residues long. CDR1 and CDR2 (germline): GTSNPN, SVGIG (reference sequence). Trimming took 0 bases from V and 1 from J, leaving 10 bases between them. In DNA, the CDR3 is TGTGCCTGGAGTGTTACGGTAGCGTCCTACGAGCAGTACTTC. This codes for CAWSVTVASYEQYF.

The chain combines TRBV25-1 with TRBJ1-2, with a possible D match to TRBD1 (5 bases). The CDR3 runs 13 residues. Trimming took off 3 bases at V and 4 bases at J, with 9 bases between the two ends. Germline assignment: CDR1 MGHDK and CDR2 SYGVNS. CDR3 bases: TGTGCCAGCAGTGAGAGGCAGGGCTATGGCTACACCTTC. Translation gives CASSERQGYGYTF.

This chain uses TRBV4-1 with TRBJ1-3, with a weak D call TRBD1 (6 bases). Germline CDR1 is MGHRA and CDR2 is YSYEKL. This CDR3 spans 16 amino acids. The V gene lost 1 base and the J gene lost 3 bases, with 13 bases spanning the gap. This CDR3 reads CASSQVQGQVGNTIYF. In DNA form, the CDR3 reads TGCGCCAGCAGCCAAGTACAGGGCCAAGTTGGAAACACCATATATTTT.

The J gene is TRBJ2-7, the V gene TRBV19, with 8 bases fitting TRBD2. The CDR3 has 14 amino acids. CDR1 LNHDA and CDR2 SQIVND come from the germline V gene (reference sequence). The trim removed 5 bases at V and 7 bases at J, leaving 10 bases unmatched. The DNA for the CDR3 is TGTGCCAGTAGTTTCACTAGCGGAGGAAGGGAGCAGTACTTC. Its translation is CASSFTSGGREQYF.

This chain connects TRBV19 to TRBJ1-1; unclear D gene. The V and J ends lost 7 bases and 6 bases respectively, with 9 bases between them. The CDR3 totals 11 residues. Germline loops: CDR1 LNHDA, CDR2 SQIVND (reference sequence). CDR3 bases: TGTGCCAGTATGACTTTGTCTGAAGCTTTCTTT. Amino acid sequence: CASMTLSEAFF.

The chain employs TRBV28 and TRBJ2-3; a possible D gene is TRBD2 (5 bases). The CDR3 length is 15 residues. V was cut by 5 bases and J by 0 bases, with 12 bases left in between. Germline V gene sequence: CDR1 MDHEN, CDR2 SYDVKM. The CDR3 DNA reads TGTGCCAGCAGTCAAAGCGGTTCTAGCACAGATACGCAGTATTTT. Translation: CASSQSGSSTDTQYF.

The chain uses TRBV5-8 and TRBJ2-7; D is ambiguous. This CDR3 comprises 9 residues. V was pared by 4 bases and J by 12 bases, with 8 bases between. Germline V gene sequence: CDR1 SGHTS, CDR2 YDEGEE. For the CDR3, the DNA is TGTGCCAGCAGCGACTTTCGGTACTTC. Protein: CASSDFRYF. Full variable domain (missing parts from reference TRBV5-8 and TRBJ2-7): EAGVTQSPTHLIKTRGQQATLRCSPISGHTSVYWYQQALGLGLQFLLWYDEGEERNRGNFPPRFSGRQFPNYSSELNVNALELEDSALYLCASSDFRYFGPGTRLTVT.

The J gene is TRBJ1-5, the V gene TRBV5-6, with D hard to call. Per the germline V gene, CDR1 is SGHDT and CDR2 is YYEEEE. The CDR3 covers 16 residues. V lost 0 bases to trimming and J lost 5 bases, with 15 bases between them. CDR3 protein: CASSLAVTNPDQPQHF. CDR3 nucleotide sequence: TGTGCCAGCAGCTTGGCCGTGACAAACCCAGATCAGCCCCAGCATTTT.

This chain connects TRBV29-1 to TRBJ2-7; TRBD2 might be the D (6 bases). In germline, CDR1 is SQVTM, CDR2 ANQGSEA. The V end was cut by 4 bases, the J end by 1 base, with 14 bases between. The CDR3 has 14 residues. CDR3 sequence reads: CSVVIAGGSYEQYF. The CDR3 DNA reads as TGCAGCGTTGTAATCGCCGGGGGATCCTACGAGCAGTACTTC.

The chain couples TRBV14 to TRBJ1-1, with D hard to call. With 4 bases removed from V and 0 bases from J, the gap between germline ends came to 6 bases. This CDR3 comprises 13 residues. The germline CDR1 and CDR2 sequences are SGHDN and FVKESK. This CDR3 reads CASSRSLNTEAFF. In DNA form, the CDR3 reads TGTGCCAGCAGCCGTAGCCTGAACACTGAAGCTTTCTTT. The full variable domain, in which reference TRBV14 and TRBJ1-1 provide the parts outside the CDR3, is EAGVTQFPSHSVIEKGQTVTLRCDPISGHDNLYWYRRVMGKEIKFLLHFVKESKQDESGMPNNRFLAERTGGTYSTLKVQPAELEDSGVYFCASSRSLNTEAFFGQGTRLTVV.

V and J are TRBV19 and TRBJ2-1; the D gene is possibly TRBD1 (6 bases). Germline loops: CDR1 LNHDA, CDR2 SQIVND (reference sequence). V was trimmed by 8 bases and J by 3 bases, leaving 14 bases between them. The length of the CDR3 is 14 residues. In nucleotides, the CDR3 is TGTGCCAGTGGGGGCCAGGGCAACTACAATGAGCAGTTCTTC. Its translation: CASGGQGNYNEQFF. Using reference TRBV19 and TRBJ2-1 for the parts outside the CDR3, the full variable domain is DGGITQSPKYLFRKEGQNVTLSCEQNLNHDAMYWYRQDPGQGLRLIYYSQIVNDFQKGDIAEGYSVSREKKESFPLTVTSAQKNPTAFYLCASGGQGNYNEQFFGPGTRLTVL.

V usage is TRBV1 and J usage is TRBJ2-7; the D call of TRBD2 is as the table states it, not checked on the DNA. TRBV1 is noted as a pseudogene. The CDR3 has 13 amino acids. The CDR3 DNA reads TGCACCAGCAGCCTTGCTGCGCTCCGGGAGCAGTACTTC. Translating gives CTSSLAALREQYF.

V gene TRBV7-9 combines with J gene TRBJ2-7; TRBD2 matches at 9 bases. J was trimmed by 3 bases and V by 7 bases; bases with no gene match: 4. Germline-derived CDR1 and CDR2 are SEHNR and FQNEAQ (reference sequence). The CDR3 has 13 amino acids. The CDR3 DNA is TGTGCCAGCAAGGATAGCGGGAGCTACGAGCAGTACTTC. This encodes CASKDSGSYEQYF.

V gene TRBV9 combines with J gene TRBJ2-3; 7 bases map to TRBD2. This CDR3 is 16 amino acids long. Germline V lookup: CDR1 SGDLS, CDR2 YYNGEE. J was trimmed by 2 bases and V by 0 bases; bases with no gene match: 6. CDR3: CASSVGDGRLTDTQYF. CDR3 nucleotide sequence: TGTGCCAGCAGCGTAGGGGACGGGAGGCTCACAGATACGCAGTATTTT.

The chain joins TRBV2 to TRBJ1-4; 7 nucleotides agree with TRBD1. After removal of 8 bases from V and 10 bases from J, the junction contained 4 bases not matched to a gene. CDR1 and CDR2 from the germline V gene are SNHLY and FYNNEI. CDR3 length: 11 residues. The CDR3 DNA reads TGTGCCAGCCAACAGGGGACAAAACTGTTTTTT. Its protein is CASQQGTKLFF.

The rearrangement joins TRBV29-1 to TRBJ2-1, with 9 bases matching TRBD2. Germline CDR1 SQVTM, CDR2 ANQGSEA. V was clipped by 3 bases and J by 5 bases; unmatched bases: 2. The CDR3 loop spans 13 amino acids. The CDR3 DNA sequence: TGCAGCGTTGACATAGCGGGAGACAATGAGCAGTTCTTC. Its translation is CSVDIAGDNEQFF.

J is TRBJ2-7 and V is TRBV11-2; 10 nucleotides match TRBD2. The germline CDR1 and CDR2 sequences are SGHAT and FQNNGV. Trimming at V came to 0 bases and at J to 6 bases, leaving 5 bases not matched to a gene. This CDR3 has 15 amino acids. CDR3 nucleotides: TGTGCCAGCAGCTTAGATTCTAGCGGGAGATTCGAGCAGTACTTC. Translation gives CASSLDSSGRFEQYF.

This clone appeared a single time. The rearrangement uses TRBV2 and TRBJ2-5; 9 nucleotides agree with TRBD2. This CDR3 has 13 residues. The ends lost 8 bases at V and 3 bases at J; junction bases unmatched: 4. Germline V gives CDR1 SNHLY, CDR2 FYNNEI. The CDR3 region is CASLAGIKETQYF. CDR3 sequence (DNA): TGTGCCAGCCTAGCGGGGATCAAAGAGACCCAGTACTTC.

The rearrangement uses TRBV5-4 and TRBJ1-1, with TRBD1 matching over 8 bases. Germline V gives CDR1 SGHNT, CDR2 YYREEE (reference sequence). V trimming: 6 bases; J trimming: 6 bases; junction bases outside the gene matches: 10. The CDR3 runs 14 residues. The CDR3 spells CASKTDRGSAEAFF. CDR3 sequence (DNA): TGTGCCAGCAAGACCGACAGGGGTAGTGCTGAAGCTTTCTTT. Filled out from reference TRBV5-4 and TRBJ1-1, the complete variable domain reads ETGVTQSPTHLIKTRGQQVTLRCSSQSGHNTVSWYQQALGQGPQFIFQYYREEENGRGNFPPRFSGLQFPNYSSELNVNALELDDSALYLCASKTDRGSAEAFFGQGTRLTVV.

This chain connects TRBV4-2 to TRBJ1-2, with a weak D call TRBD1 (6 bases). V was cut by 0 bases and J by 1 base, with 12 bases left in between. The CDR3 has 16 amino acids. CDR1 LGHNA and CDR2 YNFKEQ come from the germline V gene. This CDR3 is CASSQEPPRGNYGYTF. In DNA, the CDR3 is TGTGCCAGCAGCCAAGAGCCCCCCAGGGGTAACTATGGCTACACCTTC.